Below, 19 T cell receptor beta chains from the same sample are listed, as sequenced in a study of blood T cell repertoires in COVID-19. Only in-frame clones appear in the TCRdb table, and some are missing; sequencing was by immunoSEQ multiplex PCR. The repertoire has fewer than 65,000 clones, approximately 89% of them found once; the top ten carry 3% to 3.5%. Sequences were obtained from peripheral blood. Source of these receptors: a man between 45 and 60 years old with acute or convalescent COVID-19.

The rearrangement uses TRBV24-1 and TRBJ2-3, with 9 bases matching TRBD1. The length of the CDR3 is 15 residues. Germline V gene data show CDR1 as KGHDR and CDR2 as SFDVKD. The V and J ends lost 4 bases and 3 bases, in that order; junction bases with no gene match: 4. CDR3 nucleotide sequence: TGTGCCACCAGTGAGATGGGACAGGGAACAGATACGCAGTATTTT. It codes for CATSEMGQGTDTQYF.

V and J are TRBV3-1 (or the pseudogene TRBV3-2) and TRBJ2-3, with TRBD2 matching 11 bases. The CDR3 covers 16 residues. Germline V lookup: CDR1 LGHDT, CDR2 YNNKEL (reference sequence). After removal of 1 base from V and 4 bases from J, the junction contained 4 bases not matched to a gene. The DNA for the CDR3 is TGTGCCAGCAGCCAAGTAGCGGGGGGGCCGGCAGATACGCAGTATTTT. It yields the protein CASSQVAGGPADTQYF.

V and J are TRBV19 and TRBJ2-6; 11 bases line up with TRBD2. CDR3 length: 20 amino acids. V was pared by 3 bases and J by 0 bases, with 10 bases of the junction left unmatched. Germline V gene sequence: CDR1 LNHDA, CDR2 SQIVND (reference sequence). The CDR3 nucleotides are TGTGCCAGTAGTATCTTGGCTGCTAGCGGGGGGACCTCTGGGGCCAACGTCCTGACTTTC. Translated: CASSILAASGGTSGANVLTF. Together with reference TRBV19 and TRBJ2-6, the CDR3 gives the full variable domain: DGGITQSPKYLFRKEGQNVTLSCEQNLNHDAMYWYRQDPGQGLRLIYYSQIVNDFQKGDIAEGYSVSREKKESFPLTVTSAQKNPTAFYLCASSILAASGGTSGANVLTFGAGSRLTVL.

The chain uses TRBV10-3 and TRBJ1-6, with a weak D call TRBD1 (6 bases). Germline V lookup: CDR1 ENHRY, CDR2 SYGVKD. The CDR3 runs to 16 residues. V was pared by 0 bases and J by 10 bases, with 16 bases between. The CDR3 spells CAISESSRGFGSPLHF. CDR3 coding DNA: TGTGCCATCAGTGAGTCGAGCAGGGGCTTCGGGTCACCCCTCCACTTT.

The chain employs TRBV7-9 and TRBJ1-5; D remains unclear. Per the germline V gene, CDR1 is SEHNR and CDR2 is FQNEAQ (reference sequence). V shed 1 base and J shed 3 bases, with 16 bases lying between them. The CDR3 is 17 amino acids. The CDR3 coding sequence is TGTGCCAGCAGCTTAGTATGGGCAGGAAGTAACAATCAGCCCCAGCATTTT. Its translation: CASSLVWAGSNNQPQHF.

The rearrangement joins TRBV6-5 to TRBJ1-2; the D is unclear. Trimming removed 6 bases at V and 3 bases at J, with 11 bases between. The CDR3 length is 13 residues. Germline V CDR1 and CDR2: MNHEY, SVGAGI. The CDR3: CASRIDLHYGYTF. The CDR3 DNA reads TGTGCCAGCAGGATAGACTTGCACTATGGCTACACCTTC.

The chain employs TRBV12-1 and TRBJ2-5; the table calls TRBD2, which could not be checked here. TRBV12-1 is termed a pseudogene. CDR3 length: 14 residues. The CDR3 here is CASSLGGGQETQYF. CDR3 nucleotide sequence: TGTGCCAGCAGCCTCGGGGGGGGACAAGAGACCCAGTACTTC.

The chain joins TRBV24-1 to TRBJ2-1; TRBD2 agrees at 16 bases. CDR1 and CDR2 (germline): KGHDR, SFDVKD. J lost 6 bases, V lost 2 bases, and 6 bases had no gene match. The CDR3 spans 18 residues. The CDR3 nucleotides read TGTGCCACCAGTGATTCCGGGACTAGCGGGGGGGCGCCCAATGAGCAGTTCTTC. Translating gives CATSDSGTSGGAPNEQFF.

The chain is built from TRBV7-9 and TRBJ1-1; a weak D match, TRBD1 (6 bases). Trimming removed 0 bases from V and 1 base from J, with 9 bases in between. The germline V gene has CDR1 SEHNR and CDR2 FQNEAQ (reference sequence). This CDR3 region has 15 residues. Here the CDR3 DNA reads TGTGCCAGCAGCTTAGCCCTGACAGGGAACACTGAAGCTTTCTTT. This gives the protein CASSLALTGNTEAFF.

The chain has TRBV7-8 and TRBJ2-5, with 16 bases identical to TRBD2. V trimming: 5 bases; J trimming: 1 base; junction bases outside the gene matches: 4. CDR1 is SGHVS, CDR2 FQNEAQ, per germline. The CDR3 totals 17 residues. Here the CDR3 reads CASSQGLAGGGQETQYF. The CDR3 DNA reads TGTGCCAGCAGCCAGGGACTAGCGGGAGGGGGCCAAGAGACCCAGTACTTC.

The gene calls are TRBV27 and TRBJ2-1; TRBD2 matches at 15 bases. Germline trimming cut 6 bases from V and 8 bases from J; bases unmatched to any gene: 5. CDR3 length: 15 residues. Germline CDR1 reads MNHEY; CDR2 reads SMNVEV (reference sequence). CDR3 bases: TGTGCCAGCAGCTTCGGGACTAGCGGGGGGTATGAGCAGTTCTTC. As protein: CASSFGTSGGYEQFF.

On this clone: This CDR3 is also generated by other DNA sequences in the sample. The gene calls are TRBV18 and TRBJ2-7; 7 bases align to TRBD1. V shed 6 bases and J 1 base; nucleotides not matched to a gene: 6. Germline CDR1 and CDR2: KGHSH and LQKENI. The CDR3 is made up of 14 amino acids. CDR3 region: CASSQGQDSYEQYF. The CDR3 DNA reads TGTGCCAGCTCGCAAGGACAGGATTCCTACGAGCAGTACTTC.

The CDR3, as DNA: TGCGCCAGCAGCCAAGCTTCGGGGGACCCTCGGGATACGCAGTATTTT. Its protein is CASSQASGDPRDTQYF. The gene calls are TRBV4-1 and TRBJ2-3; perhaps TRBD2 as D (6 bases). V lost 1 base, J lost 6 bases, and 17 bases lay in between. Germline CDR1 and CDR2: MGHRA and YSYEKL. The CDR3 spans 16 residues.

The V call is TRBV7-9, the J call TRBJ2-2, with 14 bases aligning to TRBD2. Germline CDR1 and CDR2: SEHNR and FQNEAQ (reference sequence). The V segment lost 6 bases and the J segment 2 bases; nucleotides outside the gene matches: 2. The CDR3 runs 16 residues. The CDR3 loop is CASRGLAGANTGELFF. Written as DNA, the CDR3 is TGTGCCAGCAGGGGACTAGCGGGGGCCAACACCGGGGAGCTGTTTTTT.

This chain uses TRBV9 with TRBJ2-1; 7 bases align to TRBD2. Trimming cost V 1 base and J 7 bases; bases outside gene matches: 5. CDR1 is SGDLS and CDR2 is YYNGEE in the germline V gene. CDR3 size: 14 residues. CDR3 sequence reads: CASSVTGTMNEQFF. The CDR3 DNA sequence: TGTGCCAGCAGCGTAACCGGGACTATGAATGAGCAGTTCTTC.

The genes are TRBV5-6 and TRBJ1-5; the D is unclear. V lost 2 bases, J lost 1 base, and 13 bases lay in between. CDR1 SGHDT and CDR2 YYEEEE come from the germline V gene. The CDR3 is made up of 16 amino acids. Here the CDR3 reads CASSLSLIPSNQPQHF. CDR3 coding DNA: TGTGCCAGCAGCTTAAGCTTAATCCCGAGCAATCAGCCCCAGCATTTT.

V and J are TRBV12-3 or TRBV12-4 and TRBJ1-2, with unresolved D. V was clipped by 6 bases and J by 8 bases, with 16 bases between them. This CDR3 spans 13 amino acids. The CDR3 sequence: CASRTSGGRGYTF. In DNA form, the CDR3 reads TGTGCCAGCAGGACGAGCGGCGGGAGGGGCTACACCTTC.

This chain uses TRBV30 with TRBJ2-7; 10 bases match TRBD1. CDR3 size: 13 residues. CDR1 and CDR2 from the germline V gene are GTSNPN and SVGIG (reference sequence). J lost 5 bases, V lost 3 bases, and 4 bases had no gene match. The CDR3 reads CAWRGQGRHEQYF. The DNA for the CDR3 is TGTGCCTGGAGGGGACAGGGGCGCCACGAGCAGTACTTC.

The CDR3 DNA follows: TGCGCCAGCAGCTCACTAGCGGGGGACACAGATACGCAGTATTTT. The encoded protein is CASSSLAGDTDTQYF. The chain has TRBV5-1 and TRBJ2-3; the match to TRBD2 covers 11 bases. Germline V gene data show CDR1 as SGHRS and CDR2 as YFSETQ. CDR3 length: 15 residues. J was trimmed by 2 bases and V by 3 bases; bases with no gene match: 2.